The entry below describes one TCR beta chain. This sample was taken from a study of shared clonotypes between healthy human individuals. Assay: immunoSEQ multiplex PCR; the TCRdb copy retains only in-frame clones and omits some. This table has about 2.3 million clones, 85% to 95% appearing once. Germline loops: CDR1 SQVTM, CDR2 ANQGSEA. The CDR3 totals 14 residues. Trimming left V 8 bases short and J 0 bases short, with 14 bases between. Material: naive CD4+ T cells from PBMCs. Specified subset: CD45RA+ positively selected. This TCR was sampled from a young man in good health. Some clones in this sample may be carry-over from other donors' samples. The chain couples TRBV29-1 to TRBJ2-1; either TRBD1 or TRBD2 may supply D (5 bases each). DNA for the CDR3: TGCAGCCTTATTCGGGGCCACTCCTACAATGAGCAGTTCTTC. This codes for CSLIRGHSYNEQFF.